Sequencing of this T cell receptor (beta chain) was carried out in a study of CD8+ T cells in alopecia areata. On the study more broadly: Patients in the study were on tofacitinib for 6 to 18 months, then off it for 6 months. Points from the study as a whole: TCR sharing across patients was less clear than in mice, possibly HLA-related. Scalp lesions, especially in alopecia totalis/universalis, had higher clonality than normal scalp.

The CDR3 spans 15 residues. V shed 0 bases and J 4 bases; nucleotides not matched to a gene: 5. The germline gives CDR1 GTSNPN, CDR2 SVGIG (reference sequence). Obtained from alopecia areata patients were lesional scalp punch biopsies along with peripheral blood. Once RNA had been extracted, it was reverse transcribed into cDNA to act as the sequencing template. Assay: immunoSEQ multiplex PCR; the TCRdb copy retains only in-frame clones and omits some. The table records over 85,000 clones, roughly two fifths of them present only once. This clone was counted only a few times. Its antigen is not known. The sample consisted of CD4+ T cells sorted from blood. The TCR comes from a human donor with alopecia areata. V gene TRBV30 combines with J gene TRBJ2-1, with 8 bases lining up with TRBD2. CDR3 in DNA: TGTGCCTGGAGTGTTGGTAGCGGGACGTACAATGAGCAGTTCTTC. It encodes CAWSVGSGTYNEQFF.